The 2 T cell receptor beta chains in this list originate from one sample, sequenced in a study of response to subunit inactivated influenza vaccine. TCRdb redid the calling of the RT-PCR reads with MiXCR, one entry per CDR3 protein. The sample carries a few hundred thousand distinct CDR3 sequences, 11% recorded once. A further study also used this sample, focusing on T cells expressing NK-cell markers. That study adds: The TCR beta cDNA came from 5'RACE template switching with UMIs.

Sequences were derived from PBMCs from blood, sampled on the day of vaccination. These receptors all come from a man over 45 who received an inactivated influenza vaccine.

The DNA of the CDR3 is TGTGCCAGCAGTGAACACGGGGAGCAGTACTTC. Amino acids: CASSEHGEQYF. The rearrangement links TRBV2 to TRBJ2-7, with D hard to call. The CDR3 spans 11 residues. Trimming removed 2 bases from V and 7 bases from J, with 6 bases in between. In germline, CDR1 is SNHLY, CDR2 FYNNEI.

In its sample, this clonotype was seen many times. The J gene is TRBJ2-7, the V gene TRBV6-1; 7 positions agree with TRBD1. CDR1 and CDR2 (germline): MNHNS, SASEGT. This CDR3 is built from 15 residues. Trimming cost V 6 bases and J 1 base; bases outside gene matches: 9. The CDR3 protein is CASSPSGTASYEQYF. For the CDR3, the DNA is TGTGCCAGCAGCCCCTCCGGGACAGCTTCCTACGAGCAGTACTTC.